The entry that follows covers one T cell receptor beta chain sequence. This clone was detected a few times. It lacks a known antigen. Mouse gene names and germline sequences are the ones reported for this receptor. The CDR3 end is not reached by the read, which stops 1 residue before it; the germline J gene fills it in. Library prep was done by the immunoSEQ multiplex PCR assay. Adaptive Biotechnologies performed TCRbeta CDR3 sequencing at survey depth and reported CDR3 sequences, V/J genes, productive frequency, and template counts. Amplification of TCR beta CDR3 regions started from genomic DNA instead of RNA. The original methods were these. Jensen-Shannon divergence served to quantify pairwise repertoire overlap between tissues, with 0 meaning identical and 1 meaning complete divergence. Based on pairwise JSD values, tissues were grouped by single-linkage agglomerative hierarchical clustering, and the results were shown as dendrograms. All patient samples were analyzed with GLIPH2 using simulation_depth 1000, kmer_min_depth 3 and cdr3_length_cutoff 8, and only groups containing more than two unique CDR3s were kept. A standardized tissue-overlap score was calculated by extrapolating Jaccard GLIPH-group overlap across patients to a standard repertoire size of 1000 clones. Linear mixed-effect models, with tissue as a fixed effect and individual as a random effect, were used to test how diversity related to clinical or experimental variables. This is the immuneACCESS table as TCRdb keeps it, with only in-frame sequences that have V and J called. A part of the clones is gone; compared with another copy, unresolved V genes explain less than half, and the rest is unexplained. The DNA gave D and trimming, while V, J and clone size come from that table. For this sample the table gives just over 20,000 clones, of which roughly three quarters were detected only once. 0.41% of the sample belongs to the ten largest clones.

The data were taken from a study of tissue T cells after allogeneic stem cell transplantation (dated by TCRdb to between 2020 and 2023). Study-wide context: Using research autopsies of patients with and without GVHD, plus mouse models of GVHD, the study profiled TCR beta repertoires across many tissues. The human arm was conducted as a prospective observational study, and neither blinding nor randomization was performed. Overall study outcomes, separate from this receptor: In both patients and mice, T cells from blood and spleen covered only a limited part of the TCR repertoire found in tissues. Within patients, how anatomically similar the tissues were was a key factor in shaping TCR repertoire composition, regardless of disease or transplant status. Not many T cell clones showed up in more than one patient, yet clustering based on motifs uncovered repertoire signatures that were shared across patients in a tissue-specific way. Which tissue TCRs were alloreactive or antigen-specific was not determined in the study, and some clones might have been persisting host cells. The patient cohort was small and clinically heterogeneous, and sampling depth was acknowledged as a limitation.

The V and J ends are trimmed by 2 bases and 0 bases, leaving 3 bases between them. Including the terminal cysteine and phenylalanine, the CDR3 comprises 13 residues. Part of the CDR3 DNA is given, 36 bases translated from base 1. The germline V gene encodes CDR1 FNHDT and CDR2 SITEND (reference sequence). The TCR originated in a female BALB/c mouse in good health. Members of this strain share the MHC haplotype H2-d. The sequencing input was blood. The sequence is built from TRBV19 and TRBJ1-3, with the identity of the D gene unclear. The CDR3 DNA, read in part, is TGTGCCAGCAGTATCAATTCTGGAAATACGCTCTAT. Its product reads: CASSINSGNTLY. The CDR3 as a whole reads CASSINSGNTLYF.